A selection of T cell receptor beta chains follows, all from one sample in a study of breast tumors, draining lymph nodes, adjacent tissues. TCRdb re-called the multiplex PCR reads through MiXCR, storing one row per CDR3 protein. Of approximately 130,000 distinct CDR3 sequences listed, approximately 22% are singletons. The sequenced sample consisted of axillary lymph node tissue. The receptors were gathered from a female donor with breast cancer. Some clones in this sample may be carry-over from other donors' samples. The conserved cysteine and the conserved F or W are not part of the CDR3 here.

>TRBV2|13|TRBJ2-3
ASSDGGRRTDTQY
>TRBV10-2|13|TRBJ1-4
ASSTSGQRNEKLF
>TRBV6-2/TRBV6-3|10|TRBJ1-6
ASRRTNSPLH
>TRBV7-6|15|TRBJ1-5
ASSPLPTGGGNQPQH
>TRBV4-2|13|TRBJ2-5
ASSQVAGDRETQY
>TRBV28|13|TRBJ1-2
ASSLLNRWNYGYT
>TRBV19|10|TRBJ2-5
ATGAWGETQY
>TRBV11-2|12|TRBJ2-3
ASSLEASLYAQY
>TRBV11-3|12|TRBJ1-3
ASSLIDSGNTIY
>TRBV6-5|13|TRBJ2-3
ASSLSVPSTDTQY
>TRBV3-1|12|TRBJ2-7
ASSGGTGVSEQY
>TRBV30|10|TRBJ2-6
AWSSGANVLT
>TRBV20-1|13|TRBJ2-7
SARDGEGVRHEQY
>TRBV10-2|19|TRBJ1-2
ASSDLGQRQSKTTNLYGYT
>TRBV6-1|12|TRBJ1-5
ASSEGLNNQPQH
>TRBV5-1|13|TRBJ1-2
ASSFDLIRMKTYT
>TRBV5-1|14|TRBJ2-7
ASSSRGHLITYEQY
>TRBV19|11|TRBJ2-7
ASSISAGDEQY
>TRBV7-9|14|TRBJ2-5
ASSSGLAGTQETQY
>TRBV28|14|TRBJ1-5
ASSLNTGISNQPQH
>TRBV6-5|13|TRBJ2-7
ASSPRDRGPYEQY
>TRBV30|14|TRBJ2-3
AWVPLAETSPDTQY
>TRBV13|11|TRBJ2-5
ASSLSGGQTQY
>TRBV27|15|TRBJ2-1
ASSSLGSYPSYNEQF
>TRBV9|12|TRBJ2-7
ASSPSGRSYEQY
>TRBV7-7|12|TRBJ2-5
ASSRTSGSETQY
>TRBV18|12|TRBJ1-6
ASSKDRDYSPLH
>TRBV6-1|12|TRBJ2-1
ASCSGATRNEQF
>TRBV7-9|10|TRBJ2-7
ATQDYQYEQY
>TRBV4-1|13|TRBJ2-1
ASSRATSSYNEQF
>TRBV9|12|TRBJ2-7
ASSGGQGEGEQY
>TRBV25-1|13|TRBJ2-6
ASSDSQPGANVLT